These T cell receptor beta chains were read from a single sample in a study of blood T cell repertoires in COVID-19. Assay used: immunoSEQ multiplex PCR; TCRdb lists only in-frame clones, some missing. Of roughly 80,000 clones in the sample, around four fifths were seen once. Sequencing was performed on peripheral blood. The receptors were sampled from a human donor in a cohort sampled during active COVID-19. Each CDR3 is given without its conserved first and last residue. A D gene is named only where the DNA matches it firmly.

j_call v_call d_call cdr3_aa
TRBJ1-2 TRBV5-4 TRBD1 ASSLPGQGKEGYT
TRBJ1-2 TRBV11-3 . ASSLEGAYGYT
TRBJ1-6 TRBV5-1 TRBD1 ASSLLGTDNSPLH
TRBJ2-2 TRBV19 . ASSIGGRPNTGELF
TRBJ2-1 TRBV5-6 TRBD2 ASSLWPGGRVHEQF
TRBJ2-3 TRBV14 . ASSPRTSTDTQY
TRBJ1-1 TRBV18 . ASSPGLKNTEAF
TRBJ2-3 TRBV7-8 . ASSYFTGTGASGEGTDTQY
TRBJ2-1 TRBV19 TRBD2 ASSTGLRNEQF
TRBJ2-5 TRBV18 . ASSQTTGRQETQY
TRBJ1-3 TRBV19 . ASPVGTGLRNTIY
TRBJ2-1 TRBV28 TRBD2 ASSLGGRGDEQF
TRBJ2-3 TRBV19 TRBD2 ASSIRRLAGGPGDTQY
TRBJ2-7 TRBV12-3/TRBV12-4 . ASASSYEQY
TRBJ1-5 TRBV6-5 . ASRRGGNQPQH
TRBJ2-7 TRBV19 TRBD2 ASRPRLAGGVSSYEQY
TRBJ1-1 TRBV7-2 TRBD1 ASSPGQSGMGAF
TRBJ1-1 TRBV5-1 TRBD1 ASSLQGGNTEAF
TRBJ2-2 TRBV18 . ASSPPIPGSTGELF
TRBJ1-1 TRBV30 . AWSTGQNTEAF
TRBJ2-3 TRBV5-1 TRBD1 ASSFGQGNTDTQY
TRBJ2-3 TRBV5-5 . ASSRTPRPDTQY
TRBJ2-2 TRBV19 TRBD1 ASSILGQGDTGELF
TRBJ1-1 TRBV6-6 . ASSYPDTSEAF
TRBJ2-2 TRBV9 . ASSVGGGTGELF
TRBJ2-3 TRBV7-2 . ASSPRTVVTDTQY
TRBJ1-5 TRBV5-1 . ASSLSWNQPQH
TRBJ2-7 TRBV10-3 TRBD1 AISPLTGSYEQY
TRBJ1-6 TRBV6-6 . ASANRAYSPLH
TRBJ2-1 TRBV14 TRBD2 ASSPARGSGRNEQF
TRBJ2-3 TRBV10-3 TRBD1 AISETGGTDTQY
TRBJ1-4 TRBV13 . ASSPRVGEKLF
TRBJ1-1 TRBV10-3 . AISGGPDLSNTEAF
TRBJ2-1 TRBV6-6 . ASSLDLYNEQF
TRBJ2-7 TRBV3-1/TRBV3-2 TRBD2 ASSQGAGGAYEQY
TRBJ1-2 TRBV11-3 . ASSPFEGGHGYT
TRBJ1-1 TRBV6-5 . ASKPGEGNTEAF